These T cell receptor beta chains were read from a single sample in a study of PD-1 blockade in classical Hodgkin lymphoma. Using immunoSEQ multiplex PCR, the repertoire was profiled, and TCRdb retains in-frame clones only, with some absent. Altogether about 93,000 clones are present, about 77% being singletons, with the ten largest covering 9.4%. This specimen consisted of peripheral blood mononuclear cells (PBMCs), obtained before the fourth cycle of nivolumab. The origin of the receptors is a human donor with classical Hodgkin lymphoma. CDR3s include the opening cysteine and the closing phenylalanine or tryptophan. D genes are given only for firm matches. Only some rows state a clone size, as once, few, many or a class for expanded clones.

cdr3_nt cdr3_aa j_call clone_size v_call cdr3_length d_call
TGTGCCAGCAGCCAAGTCTCTGGTAGCGGGGGGGCAGATACGCAGTATTTT CASSQVSGSGGADTQYF TRBJ2-3 NA TRBV4-2 17 TRBD2
TGTGCCAGCAGAACCGGGACTCGTCTTTGGGATGGCTACACCTTC CASRTGTRLWDGYTF TRBJ1-2 few TRBV6-6 15 NA
TGTGCCAGCAGCTTAGATCCCGGGAACCAAGAGACCCAGTACTTC CASSLDPGNQETQYF TRBJ2-5 few TRBV7-2 15 NA
TGTGCCAGCAGCGTTCAGGGAGCATATGGCTACACCTTC CASSVQGAYGYTF TRBJ1-2 NA TRBV28 13 NA
TGTGCCTGGAGTCGGGCTAGCGGCTCTTACAATGAGCAGTTCTTC CAWSRASGSYNEQFF TRBJ2-1 NA TRBV30 15 TRBD2
TGTGCCAGCAGCTTAACAGTCTCTGGAAACACCATATATTTT CASSLTVSGNTIYF TRBJ1-3 few TRBV5-6 14 NA
TGCGCCAGCAGCTTGCCAGGGTCCCTCGAGCAGTACTTC CASSLPGSLEQYF TRBJ2-7 NA TRBV5-1 13 NA
TGTGCCACTAGAGGCGCCTACGAGCAGTACTTC CATRGAYEQYF TRBJ2-7 NA TRBV6-5 11 NA
TGTGCCAGCAGTTTGGCGTTTCGAACTGGGGGCCGAACTGAAGCTTTCTTT CASSLAFRTGGRTEAFF TRBJ1-1 NA TRBV27 17 NA
TGTGCCATCAGTGAAGGGACAGGTGAAGCTTTCTTT CAISEGTGEAFF TRBJ1-1 NA TRBV10-3 12 TRBD1
TGTGCCAGCTCACCCCAGGGGGCAGGGGTCTATGGCTACACCTTC CASSPQGAGVYGYTF TRBJ1-2 few TRBV18 15 TRBD1
TGTGCCATCAGTGAGTATGGCACAGGGGGTCAGCCCCAGCATTTT CAISEYGTGGQPQHF TRBJ1-5 NA TRBV10-3 15 TRBD1
TGTGCCAGCAGCTGTAGTCGACGGGAATTCAATAATTCACCCCTCCACTTT CASSCSRREFNNSPLHF TRBJ1-6 NA TRBV12-1 17 NA